This T cell receptor beta chain was captured by sequencing in a study of T cell repertoires in cytomegalovirus infection. Across the study: In public TCR beta signatures, there were indications of both CMV infection and matching HLA type.

V was trimmed by 8 bases and J by 3 bases, leaving 28 bases between them. CDR3 size: 18 residues. Germline lookup yields CDR1 MNHEY and CDR2 SMNVEV (reference sequence). Study results and limitations: Clonotype analysis showed dominance of the ex vivo response by HLA-C-restricted CMV-specific TCR beta clonotypes. Adding up the frequency of public TCR beta families identified people who carried CMV plus the relevant HLA.

TCRdb passed the reads through MiXCR, listing each CDR3 protein once. The table records a few hundred thousand distinct CDR3 sequences, about 18% of them present only once. Only a few counts were recorded for this clonotype. What it binds is unknown. The sequenced sample consisted of CD8+ T cells from PBMCs. The chain uses TRBV27 and TRBJ1-1, with a weak D call TRBD1 (6 bases). The TCR originated in a human donor in good health (CMV status not recorded). Some clones in this sample may be carry-over from other donors' samples. This CDR3 is CASHPRLTEVGGHTEAFF. The CDR3, as DNA: TGTGCCAGCCACCCCCGGCTTACCGAGGTAGGGGGGCACACTGAAGCTTTCTTT.